The T cell receptor (beta chain) under discussion was sequenced for a study of blood T cells in healthy people across ages. Germline V lookup: CDR1 LGHNA, CDR2 YSLEER. Trimming stripped 3 bases from V and 5 bases from J, with 13 bases between. This CDR3 spans 14 amino acids. A second 7 to 11 cycle PCR used barcoded and J-beta primers. TCRdb reprocessed the 5' RACE reads via MiXCR and lists one record per CDR3 protein. The sample lists about a million distinct CDR3 sequences; about two fifths were seen once. The sample comprised blood. The rearrangement links TRBV4-3 to TRBJ2-5; the D call may be TRBD1 or TRBD2 (5 bases each). The sequence was collected from a man aged 18-30 years in good health. CDR3 residues: CASSHTGTSETQYF. The DNA of the CDR3 is TGCGCCAGCAGCCACACCGGGACCTCCGAGACCCAGTACTTC.